These 10 T cell receptor beta chains originate from one sample sequenced in a study of cytomegalovirus exposure and HLA in healthy donors. The PCR employed 60 Vbeta primers together with 13 Jbeta primers. Assay used: immunoSEQ multiplex PCR; TCRdb lists only in-frame clones, some missing. The data contain fewer than 250,000 clones, about 85% of them singletons. Material: PBMCs. The source of these receptors is a woman between 50 and 59 years old in good health and CMV-seropositive.

This clone was recorded a few times. The CDR3 bases are TGCGCCAGCAGCCAAGGGGTGAGCGACAGGATTTCACCCCTCCACTTT. This gives the protein CASSQGVSDRISPLHF. This chain connects TRBV4-3 to TRBJ1-6; tentative D call: TRBD1 (6 bases). V was trimmed by 1 base and J by 9 bases, leaving 16 bases between them. This CDR3 has 16 amino acids. Germline loops: CDR1 LGHNA, CDR2 YSLEER.

This rearrangement joins TRBV7-2 to TRBJ1-2; D remains ambiguous. The germline V and J ends were trimmed by 4 bases and 2 bases, with 14 bases remaining between them. Germline values: CDR1 SGHTA, CDR2 FQGNSA. There are 15 residues in the CDR3. The CDR3 spells CASSYLREDNYGYTF. CDR3 DNA: TGTGCCAGCAGCTACCTCCGGGAGGACAACTATGGCTACACCTTC.

This chain's CDR3 is CASVGGGSPFQQYF. The CDR3 DNA is TGTGCCAGCGTCGGCGGGGGGTCCCCCTTCCAGCAGTACTTC. The chain couples TRBV28 to TRBJ2-7; the match to TRBD2 covers 8 bases. This CDR3 has 14 amino acids. The V gene end was trimmed by 8 bases and the J gene end by 8 bases; junction bases not matched to a gene: 14. In germline, CDR1 is MDHEN, CDR2 SYDVKM.

V and J are TRBV6-4 and TRBJ1-2; tentatively, D is TRBD1 (6 bases). The CDR3 has 13 amino acids. CDR1 and CDR2 (germline): MRHNA, SNTAGT. V was cut by 8 bases and J by 8 bases, with 18 bases left in between. CDR3 sequence (DNA): TGTGCCAGCCGACCAGGGGATATAGGCGGCTACACCTTC. Encoded protein: CASRPGDIGGYTF.

CDR3: CASSQVRDIHNSPLHF. The CDR3 DNA reads as TGCGCCAGCAGCCAAGTAAGGGACATACATAATTCACCCCTCCACTTT. This chain joins TRBV4-1 and TRBJ1-6; possibly TRBD1 for D (6 bases). This CDR3 region has 16 residues. Germline lookup yields CDR1 MGHRA and CDR2 YSYEKL. V lost 1 base and J lost 5, with 12 bases in between.

The chain couples TRBV9 to TRBJ1-2; no clear D gene. CDR3 length: 13 amino acids. With 0 bases removed from V and 8 bases from J, the gap between germline ends came to 11 bases. Germline CDR1 and CDR2: SGDLS and YYNGEE. The CDR3 loop is CASSVEGRRGYTF. The CDR3 DNA follows: TGTGCCAGCAGCGTAGAAGGTCGGCGGGGCTACACCTTC.

This clone was counted a single time. The chain employs TRBV5-1 and TRBJ2-5; 10 bases agree with TRBD2. This CDR3 is built from 16 residues. With V trimmed by 3 bases and J by 6 bases, 11 bases remained unmatched. CDR1 is SGHRS and CDR2 is YFSETQ in the germline V gene. The CDR3 nucleotides read TGCGCCAGCAGCTCAGATAGCGGGGGGTTAGTAAAGACCCAGTACTTC. Its protein is CASSSDSGGLVKTQYF.

The sample holds a few counts of this clone. The chain joins TRBV7-6 to TRBJ1-6; D gene ambiguous. In germline, CDR1 is SGHVS, CDR2 FNYEAQ. V lost 0 bases, J lost 6 bases, and 6 bases lay in between. The CDR3 runs 14 residues. The CDR3 bases are TGTGCCAGCAGCTTAGCTGGGCTTAATTCACCCCTCCACTTT. Translating it yields CASSLAGLNSPLHF.

The chain has TRBV6-5 and TRBJ1-1; unclear D gene. Germline CDR1 is MNHEY and CDR2 is SVGAGI. This CDR3 has 16 amino acids. V was clipped by 0 bases and J by 0 bases, with 11 bases between them. This chain's CDR3 is CASSYSNRLLNTEAFF. The CDR3 bases are TGTGCCAGCAGTTACTCGAACAGATTATTGAACACTGAAGCTTTCTTT.

This clone was observed a handful of times. The CDR3 nucleotides read TGTGCCAGTAGTATTAGGAGGGTGTCTGAAGCTTTCTTT. This gives the protein CASSIRRVSEAFF. The rearrangement uses TRBV19 and TRBJ1-1; no reliable D call. V was shortened by 3 bases and J by 6 bases, with 11 bases between the two germline ends. The CDR3 runs to 13 residues. Germline CDR1 and CDR2: LNHDA and SQIVND (reference sequence).